A single sample is the source of the 26 T cell receptor beta chains below, sequenced in a study of blood T cell repertoires in COVID-19. The repertoire was sequenced with immunoSEQ multiplex PCR; TCRdb's copy has only in-frame clones and lacks some. The data hold some 530,000 clones, with about 88% observed a single time. The sample taken for sequencing was PBMCs or T cells enriched from blood (not recorded which). The origin of the receptors is a woman aged 60 to 75 who had recovered from COVID-19.

For the CDR3, the DNA is TGTGCCAGCAGACGCAACGGAGGGGGGGACACTGAAGCTTTCTTT. Residues: CASRRNGGGDTEAFF. The gene calls are TRBV6-5 and TRBJ1-1; possibly TRBD1 for D (6 bases). The germline CDR1 and CDR2 sequences are MNHEY and SVGAGI. The ends were cut back, 6 bases at V and 3 bases at J, with 17 bases in the middle. The CDR3 loop spans 15 amino acids.

This clone has a handful of counts. The chain carries TRBV29-1 and TRBJ1-2; D is uncertain. V lost 1 base and J lost 2, with 11 bases in between. This CDR3 has 14 amino acids. Germline V lookup: CDR1 SQVTM, CDR2 ANQGSEA. The CDR3: CSVEGADRNYGYTF. In DNA, the CDR3 is TGCAGCGTTGAAGGGGCAGACCGAAACTATGGCTACACCTTC.

This clone was seen a few times. The rearrangement joins TRBV14 to TRBJ1-2; the D is unclear. The V gene lost 0 bases and the J gene lost 1 base, with 3 bases spanning the gap. The CDR3 is 13 residues long. CDR1 is SGHDN, CDR2 FVKESK, per germline. The CDR3 region is CASSQDINYGYTF. As DNA, the CDR3 is TGTGCCAGCAGCCAAGACATTAACTATGGCTACACCTTC.

This sequence joins TRBV5-1 and TRBJ2-4, with TRBD2 matching over 15 bases. The length of the CDR3 is 17 residues. Germline V gene lookup returns CDR1 SGHRS and CDR2 YFSETQ. The junction had 8 bases not matched to a gene; V was cut back by 10 bases and J by 0 bases. The chain's CDR3 is CASRGTSGGLAKNIQYF. DNA of the CDR3: TGCGCCTCCCGGGGGACTAGCGGGGGGCTAGCCAAAAACATTCAGTACTTC.

The V call is TRBV15, the J call TRBJ1-5; no reliable D call. The CDR3 consists of 13 residues. The germline V and J ends were trimmed by 4 bases and 7 bases, with 11 bases remaining between them. Germline V CDR1 and CDR2: LNHNV, YYDKDF (reference sequence). The CDR3 sequence is CATSTDVRQPQHF. The CDR3 DNA sequence: TGTGCCACCAGCACAGACGTGAGGCAGCCCCAGCATTTT.

The chain has TRBV18 and TRBJ2-2; D is possibly TRBD2 (6 bases). V was trimmed by 3 bases and J by 0 bases, leaving 14 bases between them. Germline assignment: CDR1 KGHSH and CDR2 LQKENI. The CDR3 runs 17 residues. The CDR3 spells CASSPLRGGTNTGELFF. The CDR3 bases are TGTGCCAGCTCACCCCTTCGTGGAGGGACGAACACCGGGGAGCTGTTTTTT.

The J gene is TRBJ1-2, the V gene TRBV9; a possible D gene is TRBD1 (5 bases). Trimming took off 4 bases at V and 2 bases at J, with 12 bases between the two ends. The germline V gene has CDR1 SGDLS and CDR2 YYNGEE. This CDR3 region has 14 residues. The CDR3 region is CASSQGRVNYGYTF. The CDR3, as DNA: TGTGCCAGCAGCCAGGGCAGGGTAAACTATGGCTACACCTTC.

J is TRBJ2-7 and V is TRBV10-1; D is unclear. Germline-derived CDR1 and CDR2 are WNHNN and SYGVQD (reference sequence). The CDR3 runs 13 residues. V was trimmed by 8 bases and J by 2 bases, leaving 13 bases between them. CDR3 DNA sequence: TGCGCCAGCGTGCGTTCTCGTCCCTACGAGCAGTACGTC. Translated, it gives CASVRSRPYEQYV.

This rearrangement joins TRBV27 to TRBJ1-6; the D gene is possibly TRBD1 (5 bases). Germline CDR1 MNHEY, CDR2 SMNVEV (reference sequence). Between the trimmed V and J ends, which lost 7 bases and 4 bases, there was a span of 20 bases. The CDR3 is 17 residues long. The CDR3 reads CASKGGAGSGYNSPLHF. In DNA, the CDR3 is TGTGCCAGCAAGGGCGGAGCAGGGTCAGGATATAATTCACCCCTCCACTTT.

This clone was recorded only once. J is TRBJ1-4 and V is TRBV15; D perhaps matches TRBD1 (5 bases). V was clipped by 0 bases and J by 12 bases, with 17 bases between them. CDR1 LNHNV and CDR2 YYDKDF come from the germline V gene (reference sequence). The CDR3 totals 15 residues. CDR3 in DNA: TGTGCCACCAGCAGAGATCTAGGGGACTCGAGGGAACTGTTTTTT. Residues: CATSRDLGDSRELFF.

Worth noting for this clone: Other DNA sequences of this sample code for an identical CDR3. V gene TRBV2 combines with J gene TRBJ1-5; the match to TRBD1 covers 9 bases. Germline loops: CDR1 SNHLY, CDR2 FYNNEI. The CDR3 sequence is 14 residues long. Unmatched junction bases numbered 0, after V lost 4 bases and J lost 2 bases. In DNA, the CDR3 is TGTGCCAGCAGTGGGACAGGGGGCAATCAGCCCCAGCATTTT. It encodes CASSGTGGNQPQHF.

This sequence joins TRBV5-1 and TRBJ1-4, with a weak D call TRBD1 (5 bases). Germline CDR1 reads SGHRS; CDR2 reads YFSETQ. The CDR3 runs to 13 residues. Trimming took 4 bases from V and 8 from J, leaving 12 bases between them. DNA for the CDR3: TGCGCCAGCAGCAGGGGCGGGAAGGAAAAACTGTTTTTT. Its protein product is CASSRGGKEKLFF.

V and J are TRBV3-1 (or the pseudogene TRBV3-2) and TRBJ2-3; 11 bases line up with TRBD2. In germline, CDR1 is LGHDT, CDR2 YNNKEL (reference sequence). The CDR3 is 13 residues long. V trimming: 10 bases; J trimming: 6 bases; junction bases outside the gene matches: 6. In DNA, the CDR3 is TGTGCCACCCAAAGACTAGCGGGGGATACGCAGTATTTT. Translation gives CATQRLAGDTQYF.

The chain is built from TRBV12-2 and TRBJ1-5; TRBD1 was called by the table and not checked on the DNA. TRBV12-2 is classified as a pseudogene. The CDR3 loop spans 16 amino acids. This CDR3 reads CASRLVQGNGNQPQHF. DNA of the CDR3: TGTGCAAGTCGCCTTGTACAGGGAAACGGCAATCAGCCCCAGCATTTT.

V usage is TRBV29-1 and J usage is TRBJ2-2, with 7 positions matching TRBD1. J gave up 8 bases and V 3 bases, and 6 bases lay outside the gene matches. Germline V lookup: CDR1 SQVTM, CDR2 ANQGSEA. The CDR3 loop spans 13 amino acids. Here the CDR3 reads CSVDNRGSGELFF. The CDR3 DNA is TGCAGCGTTGATAACAGGGGTAGTGGGGAGCTGTTTTTT.

The chain carries TRBV9 and TRBJ2-1; 9 nucleotides agree with TRBD1. The V segment lost 0 bases and the J segment 6 bases; nucleotides outside the gene matches: 4. Germline lookup yields CDR1 SGDLS and CDR2 YYNGEE. CDR3 length: 15 amino acids. The CDR3, as DNA: TGTGCCAGCAGCGTAGGGACAGGGGTCACCAATGAGCAGTTCTTC. This sequence encodes CASSVGTGVTNEQFF.

Regarding this clone: Different DNA sequences within this sample yield the same CDR3. The rearrangement joins TRBV2 to TRBJ2-5, with D perhaps TRBD2 (5 bases). The CDR3 totals 14 residues. V was shortened by 6 bases and J by 2 bases, with 13 bases between the two germline ends. In germline, CDR1 is SNHLY, CDR2 FYNNEI. CDR3 in DNA: TGTGCCAGCAGGGCCTTAGCGTATCAAGAGACCCAGTACTTC. The encoded protein is CASRALAYQETQYF.

J is TRBJ2-3 and V is TRBV11-2; 7 bases agree with TRBD2. With V trimmed by 7 bases and J by 4 bases, 8 bases remained unmatched. The CDR3 totals 14 residues. CDR1 and CDR2 (germline): SGHAT, FQNNGV. The CDR3: CASKRFRGADTQYF. The CDR3 nucleotides are TGTGCCAGCAAGCGGTTTCGGGGGGCAGATACGCAGTATTTT.

The chain combines TRBV6-5 with TRBJ1-2, with TRBD1 matching 8 bases. This CDR3 spans 14 amino acids. With V trimmed by 5 bases and J by 4 bases, 6 bases remained unmatched. Per the germline V gene, CDR1 is MNHEY and CDR2 is SVGAGI. The CDR3, as DNA: TGTGCCAGCAGTCCAGGGGGCTCCGGCTATGGCTACACCTTC. Protein sequence: CASSPGGSGYGYTF.

The chain combines TRBV3-1 (or the pseudogene TRBV3-2) with TRBJ1-4; 9 bases are a match to TRBD1. Trimming removed 4 bases from V and 3 bases from J; junction bases left unmatched: 6. Germline V lookup: CDR1 LGHDT, CDR2 YNNKEL (reference sequence). This CDR3 region has 16 residues. The CDR3 region has the DNA TGTGCCAGCAGCCGACAACAGGGGGCACCTAATGAAAAACTGTTTTTT. It specifies CASSRQQGAPNEKLFF.

This chain links TRBV7-6 with TRBJ2-7, with a tentative D call TRBD1 (6 bases). Per the germline V gene, CDR1 is SGHVS and CDR2 is FNYEAQ. V was shortened by 1 base and J by 2 bases, with 6 bases between the two germline ends. The CDR3 totals 13 residues. The CDR3 region is CASSLGGPYEQYV. The DNA of the CDR3 is TGTGCCAGCAGCTTAGGGGGGCCCTACGAGCAGTACGTC.

This chain uses TRBV11-2 with TRBJ1-2; tentative D call: TRBD1 (6 bases). V was cut by 3 bases and J by 5 bases, with 28 bases left in between. This CDR3 has 19 residues. Germline CDR1 and CDR2: SGHAT and FQNNGV. The CDR3 region has the DNA TGTGCCAGCAGCTTCAAACAGCAGACAGGCCCCGCCGGACAATATGGCTACACCTTC. Translated, it gives CASSFKQQTGPAGQYGYTF.

The chain has TRBV5-6 and TRBJ2-6, with D tentatively TRBD1 (6 bases). The germline V gene encodes CDR1 SGHDT and CDR2 YYEEEE. The CDR3 contains 16 residues. Trimming pared 0 bases from V and 0 bases from J, leaving 7 bases between. CDR3 nucleotides: TGTGCCAGCAGCTTGGAGACAGGCTCTGGGGCCAACGTCCTGACTTTC. This encodes CASSLETGSGANVLTF.

The chain employs TRBV30 and TRBJ2-2, with unresolved D. The V gene lost 7 bases and the J gene lost 6 bases, with 9 bases spanning the gap. Germline assignment: CDR1 GTSNPN and CDR2 SVGIG (reference sequence). CDR3 length: 11 amino acids. The CDR3 loop reads CAFRGSGELFF. CDR3 DNA sequence: TGTGCCTTCCGCGGCTCCGGGGAGCTGTTTTTT. The complete variable domain, with remaining parts taken from reference TRBV30 and TRBJ2-2, reads SQTIHQWPATLVQPVGSPLSLECTVEGTSNPNLYWYRQAAGRGLQLLFYSVGIGQISSEVPQNLSASRPQDRQFILSSKKLLLSDSGFYLCAFRGSGELFFGEGSRLTVL.

The chain uses TRBV10-3 and TRBJ2-2; 7 bases map to TRBD2. The CDR3 covers 12 residues. From germline, CDR1 is ENHRY and CDR2 SYGVKD. V gave up 7 bases and J gave up 6 bases; unmatched junction bases: 2. CDR3 nucleotide sequence: TGTGCCATCAATGGGGGGGCCGGGGAGCTGTTTTTT. Amino acid sequence: CAINGGAGELFF.

The V gene is TRBV5-5, the J gene TRBJ1-4; 9 bases are a match to TRBD1. CDR3 length equals 16 residues. J was trimmed by 0 bases and V by 4 bases; bases with no gene match: 4. The germline gives CDR1 SGHKS, CDR2 YYEKEE (reference sequence). DNA of the CDR3: TGTGCCAGCAGCGGGGGACAGGGACCAACTAATGAAAAACTGTTTTTT. Amino acid sequence: CASSGGQGPTNEKLFF.